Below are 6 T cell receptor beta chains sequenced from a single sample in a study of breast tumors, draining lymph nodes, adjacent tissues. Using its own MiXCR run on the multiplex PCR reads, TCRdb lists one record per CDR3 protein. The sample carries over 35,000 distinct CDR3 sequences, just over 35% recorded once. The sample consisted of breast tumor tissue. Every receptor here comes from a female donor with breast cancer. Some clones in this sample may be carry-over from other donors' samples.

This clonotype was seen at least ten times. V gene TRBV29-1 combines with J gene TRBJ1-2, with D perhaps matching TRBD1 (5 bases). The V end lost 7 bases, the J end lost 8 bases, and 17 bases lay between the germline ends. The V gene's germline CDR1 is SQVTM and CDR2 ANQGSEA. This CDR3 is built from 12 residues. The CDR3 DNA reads TGCAGCGGTGGTGCGGGGCCGGGGGGCTACACCTTC. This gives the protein CSGGAGPGGYTF. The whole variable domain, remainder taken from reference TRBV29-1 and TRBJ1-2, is SAVISQKPSRDICQRGTSLTIQCQVDSQVTMMFWYRQQPGQSLTLIATANQGSEATYESGFVIDKFPISRPNLTFSTLTVSNMSPEDSSIYLCSGGAGPGGYTFGSGTRLTVV.

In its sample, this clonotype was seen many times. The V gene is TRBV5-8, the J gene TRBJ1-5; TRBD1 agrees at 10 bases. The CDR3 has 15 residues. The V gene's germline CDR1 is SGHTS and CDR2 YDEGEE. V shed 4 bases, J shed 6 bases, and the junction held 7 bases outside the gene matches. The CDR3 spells CASSQGTGAFQPQHF. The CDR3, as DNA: TGTGCCAGCAGCCAGGGGACAGGGGCGTTTCAGCCCCAGCATTTT. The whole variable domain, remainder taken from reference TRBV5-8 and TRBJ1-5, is EAGVTQSPTHLIKTRGQQATLRCSPISGHTSVYWYQQALGLGLQFLLWYDEGEERNRGNFPPRFSGRQFPNYSSELNVNALELEDSALYLCASSQGTGAFQPQHFGDGTRLSIL.

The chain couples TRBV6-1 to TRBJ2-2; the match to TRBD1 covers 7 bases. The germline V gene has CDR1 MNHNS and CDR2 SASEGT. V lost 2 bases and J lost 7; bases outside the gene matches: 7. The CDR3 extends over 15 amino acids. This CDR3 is CASSEQGVGYGELFF. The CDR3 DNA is TGTGCCAGCAGTGAACAGGGGGTAGGGTACGGGGAGCTGTTTTTT.

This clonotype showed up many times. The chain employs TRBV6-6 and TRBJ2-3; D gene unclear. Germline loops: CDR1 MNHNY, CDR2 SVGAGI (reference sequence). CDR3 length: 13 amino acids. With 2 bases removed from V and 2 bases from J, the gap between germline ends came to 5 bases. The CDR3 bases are TGTGCCAGCAGTTACCTCTACACAGATACGCAGTATTTT. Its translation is CASSYLYTDTQYF.

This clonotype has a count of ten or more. For the CDR3, the DNA is TGTGCCAGCAGCCCGCTAGCGGGAGGGTCAGGCGAGCAGTACTTC. It is translated as CASSPLAGGSGEQYF. The V call is TRBV11-2, the J call TRBJ2-7, with TRBD2 matching over 12 bases. The trim removed 5 bases at V and 6 bases at J, leaving 8 bases unmatched. Germline V CDR1 and CDR2: SGHAT, FQNNGV. The CDR3 extends over 15 amino acids. Drawing the rest from reference TRBV11-2 and TRBJ2-7, the complete variable domain is EAGVAQSPRYKIIEKRQSVAFWCNPISGHATLYWYQQILGQGPKLLIQFQNNGVVDDSQLPKDRFSAERLKGVDSTLKIQPAKLEDSAVYLCASSPLAGGSGEQYFGPGTRLTVT.

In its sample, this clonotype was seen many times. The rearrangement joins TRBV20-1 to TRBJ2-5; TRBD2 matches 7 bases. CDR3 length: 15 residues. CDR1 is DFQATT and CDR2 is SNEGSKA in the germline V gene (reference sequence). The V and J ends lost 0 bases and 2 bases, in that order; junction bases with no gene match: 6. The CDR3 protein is CSARDRGRRQETQYF. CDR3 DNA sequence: TGCAGTGCTAGAGATCGCGGGAGAAGACAAGAGACCCAGTACTTC.